This TCR beta chain comes out of a study of T-cell memory formation after mild COVID-19. The CDR3 is 11 residues long. The germline CDR1 and CDR2 sequences are MGHDK and SYGVNS. V was trimmed by 5 bases and J by 9 bases, leaving 8 bases between them. TCRdb fed the 5' RACE reads into MiXCR, producing one record per CDR3 protein. In the table there are over 95,000 distinct CDR3 sequences, about 20% of which are singletons. This TCR was recovered from a man younger than 30 who had mild COVID-19 (a few samples of this study predate the infection). Cell type and time point are not known. V and J are TRBV25-1 and TRBJ2-1; D is unclear. Sequenced sample: PBMCs or a T cell subset sorted from them (not recorded which). DNA of the CDR3: TGTGCCAGCAGTATTTGGGGTGAGCAGTTCTTC. Encoded protein: CASSIWGEQFF.